This T cell receptor beta chain came from a study of control samples from healthy donors and cancer patients. Sequencing was performed with immunoSEQ multiplex PCR; in TCRdb, only in-frame clones are kept and a portion is missing. The data hold about 80,000 clones, with around 80% observed a single time. There are 15 residues in the CDR3. V was shortened by 11 bases and J by 3 bases, with 21 bases between the two germline ends. Germline-derived CDR1 and CDR2 are MNHNY and SVGAGI (reference sequence). Sequencing was carried out using PBMCs. The clonotype was recovered from a man aged 60-69 years with head and neck cancer. The rearrangement uses TRBV6-6 and TRBJ2-3, with D maybe TRBD2 (6 bases). CDR3 in amino acids: CACGESGRRTDTQYF. The CDR3, as DNA: TGTGCCTGCGGGGAGTCAGGGAGGAGAACAGATACGCAGTATTTT.